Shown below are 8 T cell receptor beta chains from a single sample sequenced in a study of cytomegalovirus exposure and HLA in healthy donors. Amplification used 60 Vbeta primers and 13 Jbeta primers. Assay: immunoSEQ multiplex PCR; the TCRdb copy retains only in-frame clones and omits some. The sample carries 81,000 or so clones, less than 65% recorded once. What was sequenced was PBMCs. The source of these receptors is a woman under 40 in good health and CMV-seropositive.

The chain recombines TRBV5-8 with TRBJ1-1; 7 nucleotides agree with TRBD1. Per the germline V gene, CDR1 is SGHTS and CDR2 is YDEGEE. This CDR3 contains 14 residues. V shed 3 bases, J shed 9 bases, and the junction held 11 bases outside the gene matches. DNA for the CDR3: TGTGCCAGCAGCTGGGTACAGGGGCCAACTAAAGCTTTCTTT. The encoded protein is CASSWVQGPTKAFF. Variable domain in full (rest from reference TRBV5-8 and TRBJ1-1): EAGVTQSPTHLIKTRGQQATLRCSPISGHTSVYWYQQALGLGLQFLLWYDEGEERNRGNFPPRFSGRQFPNYSSELNVNALELEDSALYLCASSWVQGPTKAFFGQGTRLTVV.

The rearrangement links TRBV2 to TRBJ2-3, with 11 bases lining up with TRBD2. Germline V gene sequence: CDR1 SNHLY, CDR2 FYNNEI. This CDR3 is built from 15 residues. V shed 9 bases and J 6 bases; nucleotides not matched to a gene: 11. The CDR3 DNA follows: TGTGCCAGTAGCGGGGGGGCAGTTGAGTACGATACGCAGTATTTT. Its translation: CASSGGAVEYDTQYF.

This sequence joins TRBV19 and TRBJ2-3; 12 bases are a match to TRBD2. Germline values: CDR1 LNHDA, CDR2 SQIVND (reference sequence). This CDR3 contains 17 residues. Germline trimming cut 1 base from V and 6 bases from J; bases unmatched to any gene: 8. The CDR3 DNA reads TGTGCCAGTAGTATAGTCCGGACTAGCGGGGCTGGGGATACGCAGTATTTT. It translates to CASSIVRTSGAGDTQYF. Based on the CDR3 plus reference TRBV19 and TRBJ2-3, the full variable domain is DGGITQSPKYLFRKEGQNVTLSCEQNLNHDAMYWYRQDPGQGLRLIYYSQIVNDFQKGDIAEGYSVSREKKESFPLTVTSAQKNPTAFYLCASSIVRTSGAGDTQYFGPGTRLTVL.

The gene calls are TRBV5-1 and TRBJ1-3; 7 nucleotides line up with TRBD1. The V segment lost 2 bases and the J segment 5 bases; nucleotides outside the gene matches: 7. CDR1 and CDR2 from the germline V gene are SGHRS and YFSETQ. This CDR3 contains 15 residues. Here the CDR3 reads CASSFDRDSRNTIYF. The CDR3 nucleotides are TGCGCCAGCAGCTTCGACCGGGACAGCCGAAACACCATATATTTT.

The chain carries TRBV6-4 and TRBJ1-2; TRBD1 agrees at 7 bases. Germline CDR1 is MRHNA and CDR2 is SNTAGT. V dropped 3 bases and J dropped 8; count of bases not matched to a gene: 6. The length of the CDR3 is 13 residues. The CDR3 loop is CASSERGGGGYTF. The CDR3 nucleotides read TGTGCCAGCAGTGAAAGAGGGGGCGGCGGCTACACCTTC.

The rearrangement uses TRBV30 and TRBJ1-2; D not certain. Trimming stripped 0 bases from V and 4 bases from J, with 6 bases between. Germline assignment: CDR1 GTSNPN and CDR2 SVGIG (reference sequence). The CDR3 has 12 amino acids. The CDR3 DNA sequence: TGTGCCTGGAGTGTACTCGCCTATGGCTACACCTTC. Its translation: CAWSVLAYGYTF.

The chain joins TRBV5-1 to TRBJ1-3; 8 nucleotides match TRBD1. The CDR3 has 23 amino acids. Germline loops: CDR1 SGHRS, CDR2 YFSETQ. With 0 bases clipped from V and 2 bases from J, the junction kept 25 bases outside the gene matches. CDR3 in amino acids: CASSLGFPGGAVFFLLTGNTIYF. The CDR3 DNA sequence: TGCGCCAGCAGCTTGGGTTTTCCAGGGGGCGCGGTATTCTTCTTACTTACTGGAAACACCATATATTTT.

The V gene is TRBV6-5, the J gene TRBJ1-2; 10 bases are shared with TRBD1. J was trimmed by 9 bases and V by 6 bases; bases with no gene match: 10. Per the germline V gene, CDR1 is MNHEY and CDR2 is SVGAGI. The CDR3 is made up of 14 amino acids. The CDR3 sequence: CASSPPGTGASYTF. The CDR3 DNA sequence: TGTGCCAGCAGCCCCCCCGGGACAGGGGCGAGCTACACCTTC.